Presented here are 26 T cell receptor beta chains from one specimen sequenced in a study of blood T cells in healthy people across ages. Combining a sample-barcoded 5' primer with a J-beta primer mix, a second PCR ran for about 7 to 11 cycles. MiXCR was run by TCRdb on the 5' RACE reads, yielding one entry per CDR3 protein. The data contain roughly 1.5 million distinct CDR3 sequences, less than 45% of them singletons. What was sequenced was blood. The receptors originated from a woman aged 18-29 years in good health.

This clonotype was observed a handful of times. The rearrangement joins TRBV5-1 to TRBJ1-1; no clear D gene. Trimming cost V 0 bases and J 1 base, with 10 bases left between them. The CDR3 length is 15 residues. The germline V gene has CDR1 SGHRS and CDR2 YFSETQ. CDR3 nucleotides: TGCGCCAGCAGCTTGGGTCTCCTGACGAACACTGAAGCTTTCTTT. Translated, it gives CASSLGLLTNTEAFF.

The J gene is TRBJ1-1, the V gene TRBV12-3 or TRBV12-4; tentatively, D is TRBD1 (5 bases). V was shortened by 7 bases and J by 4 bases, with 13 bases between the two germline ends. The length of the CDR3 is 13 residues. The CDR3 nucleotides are TGTGCCAGCATCCCCCCCGGGGGCACTGAAGCTTTCTTT. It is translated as CASIPPGGTEAFF.

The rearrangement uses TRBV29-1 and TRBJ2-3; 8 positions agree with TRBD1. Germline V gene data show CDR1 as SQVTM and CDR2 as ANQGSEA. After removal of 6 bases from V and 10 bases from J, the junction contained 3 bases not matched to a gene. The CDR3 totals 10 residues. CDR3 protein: CSVDRVAQYF. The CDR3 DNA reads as TGCAGCGTGGACAGGGTGGCGCAGTATTTT.

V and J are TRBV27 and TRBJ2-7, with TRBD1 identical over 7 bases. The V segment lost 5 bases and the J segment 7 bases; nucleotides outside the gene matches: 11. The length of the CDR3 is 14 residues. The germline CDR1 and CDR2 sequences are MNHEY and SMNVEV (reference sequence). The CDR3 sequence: CASSDRLGGWEQYF. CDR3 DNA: TGTGCCAGCAGTGATAGGTTAGGGGGCTGGGAGCAGTACTTC.

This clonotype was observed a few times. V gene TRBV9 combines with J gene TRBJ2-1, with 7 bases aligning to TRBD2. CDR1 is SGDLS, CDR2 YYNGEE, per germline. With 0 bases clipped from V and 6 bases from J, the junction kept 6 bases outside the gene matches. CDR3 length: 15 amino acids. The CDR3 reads CASSVGAGRGNEQFF. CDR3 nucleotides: TGTGCCAGCAGCGTAGGAGCGGGGCGGGGCAATGAGCAGTTCTTC.

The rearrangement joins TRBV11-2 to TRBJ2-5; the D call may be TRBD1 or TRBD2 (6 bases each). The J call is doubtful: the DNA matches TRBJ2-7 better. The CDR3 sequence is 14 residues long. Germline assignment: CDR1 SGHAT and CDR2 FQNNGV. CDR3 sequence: CASSRRGELYEQYF. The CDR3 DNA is TGTGCCAGCAGCCGTAGGGGGGAGCTCTACGAGCAGTACTTC.

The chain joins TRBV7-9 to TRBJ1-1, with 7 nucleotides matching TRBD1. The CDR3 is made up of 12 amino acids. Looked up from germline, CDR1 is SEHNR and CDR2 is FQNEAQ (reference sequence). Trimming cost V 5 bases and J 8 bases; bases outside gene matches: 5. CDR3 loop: CASSGGQDEAFF. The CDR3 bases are TGTGCCAGCAGCGGAGGACAGGACGAAGCTTTCTTT.

Here the CDR3 reads CASRSGQNALNIQYF. The DNA for the CDR3 is TGTGCCAGCCGCTCGGGACAGAATGCGTTAAACATTCAGTACTTC. The V call is TRBV12-3 or TRBV12-4, the J call TRBJ2-4; TRBD1 agrees at 7 bases. Trimming cost V 8 bases and J 6 bases; bases outside gene matches: 13. The CDR3 is 15 amino acids.

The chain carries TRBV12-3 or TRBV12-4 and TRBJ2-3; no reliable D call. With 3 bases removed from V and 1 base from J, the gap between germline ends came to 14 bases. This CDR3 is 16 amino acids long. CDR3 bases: TGTGCCAGCAGTTTCGAAAGAGGATCCCGCACAGATACGCAGTATTTT. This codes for CASSFERGSRTDTQYF.

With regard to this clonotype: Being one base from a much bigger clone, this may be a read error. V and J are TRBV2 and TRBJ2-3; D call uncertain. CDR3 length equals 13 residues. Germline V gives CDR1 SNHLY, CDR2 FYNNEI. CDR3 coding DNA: TGTGTCAGCAGTCGTGAACTTACAGATACGCAGTATTTT. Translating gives CVSSRELTDTQYF.

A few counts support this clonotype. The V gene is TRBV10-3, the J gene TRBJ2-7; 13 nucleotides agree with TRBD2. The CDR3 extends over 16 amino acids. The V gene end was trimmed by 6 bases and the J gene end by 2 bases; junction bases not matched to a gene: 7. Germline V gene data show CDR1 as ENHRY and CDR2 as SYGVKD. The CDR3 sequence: CAISWTSGSTTYEQYF. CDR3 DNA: TGTGCCATCAGCTGGACTAGCGGGAGTACCACCTACGAGCAGTACTTC.

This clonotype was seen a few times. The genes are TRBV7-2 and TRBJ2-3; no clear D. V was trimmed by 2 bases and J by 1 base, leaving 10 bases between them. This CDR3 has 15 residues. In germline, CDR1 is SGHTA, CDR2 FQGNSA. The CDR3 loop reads CASSLIHQGTDTQYF. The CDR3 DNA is TGTGCCAGCAGCTTAATACACCAGGGCACAGATACGCAGTATTTT.

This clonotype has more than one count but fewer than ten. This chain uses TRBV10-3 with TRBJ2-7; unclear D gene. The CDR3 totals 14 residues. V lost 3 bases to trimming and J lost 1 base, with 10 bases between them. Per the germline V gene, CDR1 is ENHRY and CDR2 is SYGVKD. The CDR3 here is CAISEIIGSYEQYF. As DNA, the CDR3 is TGTGCCATCAGTGAAATTATCGGTTCCTACGAGCAGTACTTC.

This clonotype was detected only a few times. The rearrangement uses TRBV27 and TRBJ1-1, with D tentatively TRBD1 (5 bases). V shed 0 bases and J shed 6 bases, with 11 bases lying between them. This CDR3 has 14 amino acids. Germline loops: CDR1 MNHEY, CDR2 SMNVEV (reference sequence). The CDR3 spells CASSLSRGSPEAFF. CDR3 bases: TGTGCCAGCAGTTTATCCCGGGGGAGCCCTGAAGCTTTCTTT.

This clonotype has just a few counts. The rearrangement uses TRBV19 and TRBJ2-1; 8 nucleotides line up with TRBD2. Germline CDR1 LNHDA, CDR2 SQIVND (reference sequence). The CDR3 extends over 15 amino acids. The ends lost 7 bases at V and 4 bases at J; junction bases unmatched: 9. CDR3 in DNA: TGTGCCAGTACGGCGTTAACGGGGGGGTACAATGAGCAGTTCTTC. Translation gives CASTALTGGYNEQFF.

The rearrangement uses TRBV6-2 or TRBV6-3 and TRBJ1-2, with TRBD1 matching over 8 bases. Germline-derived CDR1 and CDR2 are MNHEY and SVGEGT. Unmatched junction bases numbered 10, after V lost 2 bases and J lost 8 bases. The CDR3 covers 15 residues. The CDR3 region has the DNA TGTGCCAGCAGTTACCCGACAGGGGTCCCGCAAGGCTACACCTTC. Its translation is CASSYPTGVPQGYTF.

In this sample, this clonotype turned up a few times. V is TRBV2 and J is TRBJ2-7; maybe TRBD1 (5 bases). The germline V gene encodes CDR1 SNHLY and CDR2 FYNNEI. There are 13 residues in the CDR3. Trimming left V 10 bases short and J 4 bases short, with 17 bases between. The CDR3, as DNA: TGTGCCACTACGACGGACATAATTTACGAGCAGTACTTC. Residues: CATTTDIIYEQYF.

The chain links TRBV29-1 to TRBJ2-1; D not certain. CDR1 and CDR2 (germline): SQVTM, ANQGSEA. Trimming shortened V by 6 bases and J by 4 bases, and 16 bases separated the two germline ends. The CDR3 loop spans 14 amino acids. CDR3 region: CSVTDEERYNEQFF. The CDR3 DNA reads TGCAGCGTGACGGACGAAGAAAGATACAATGAGCAGTTCTTC.

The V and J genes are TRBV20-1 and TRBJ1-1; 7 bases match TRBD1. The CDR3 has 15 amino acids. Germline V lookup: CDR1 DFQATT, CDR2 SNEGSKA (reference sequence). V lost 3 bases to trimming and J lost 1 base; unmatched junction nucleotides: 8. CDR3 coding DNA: TGCAGTGCTAGGCCCCCGACAGGGAAGAACACTGAAGCTTTCTTT. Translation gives CSARPPTGKNTEAFF.

The CDR3 protein is CASSPTSFLEQYF. Here the CDR3 DNA reads TGTGCCAGCAGCCCAACGTCGTTCCTCGAGCAGTACTTC. The chain combines TRBV3-1 with TRBJ2-7; D gene ambiguous. CDR1 is LGHDT and CDR2 is YNNKEL in the germline V gene (reference sequence). This CDR3 region has 13 residues. V was trimmed by 4 bases and J by 6 bases, leaving 13 bases between them.

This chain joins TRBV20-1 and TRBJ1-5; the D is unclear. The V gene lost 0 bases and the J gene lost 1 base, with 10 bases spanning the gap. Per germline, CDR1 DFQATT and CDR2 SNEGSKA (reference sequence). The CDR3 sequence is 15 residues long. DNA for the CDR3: TGCAGTGCTAGAGAAGGGAAGGGCAGCAATCAGCCCCAGCATTTT. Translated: CSAREGKGSNQPQHF.

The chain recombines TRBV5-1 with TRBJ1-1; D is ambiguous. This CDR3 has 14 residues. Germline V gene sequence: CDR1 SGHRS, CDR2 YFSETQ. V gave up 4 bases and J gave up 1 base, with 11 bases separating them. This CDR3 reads CASSIRTPNTEAFF. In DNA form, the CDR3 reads TGCGCCAGCAGCATCAGAACTCCGAACACTGAAGCTTTCTTT.

CDR3 protein: CASSITGTSNEQYF. CDR3 bases: TGCGCCAGCAGCATCACCGGGACTAGCAACGAGCAGTACTTC. The gene calls are TRBV5-1 and TRBJ2-7; 9 bases line up with TRBD2. Germline values: CDR1 SGHRS, CDR2 YFSETQ. After removal of 4 bases from V and 5 bases from J, the junction contained 7 bases not matched to a gene. This CDR3 region has 14 residues.

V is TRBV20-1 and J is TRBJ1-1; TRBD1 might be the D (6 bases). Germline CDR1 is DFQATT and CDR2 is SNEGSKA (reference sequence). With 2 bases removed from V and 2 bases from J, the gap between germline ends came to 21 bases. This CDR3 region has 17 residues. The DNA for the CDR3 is TGCAGTGCTAGAACCAACGAACCGGGACACTTAAACACTGAAGCTTTCTTT. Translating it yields CSARTNEPGHLNTEAFF.

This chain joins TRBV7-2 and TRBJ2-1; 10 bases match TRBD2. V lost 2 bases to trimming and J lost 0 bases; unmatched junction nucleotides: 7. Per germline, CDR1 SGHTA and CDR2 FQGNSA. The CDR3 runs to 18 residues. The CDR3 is CASSLKLAGMSSYNEQFF. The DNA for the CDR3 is TGTGCCAGCAGCTTAAAACTAGCGGGGATGAGCTCCTACAATGAGCAGTTCTTC.

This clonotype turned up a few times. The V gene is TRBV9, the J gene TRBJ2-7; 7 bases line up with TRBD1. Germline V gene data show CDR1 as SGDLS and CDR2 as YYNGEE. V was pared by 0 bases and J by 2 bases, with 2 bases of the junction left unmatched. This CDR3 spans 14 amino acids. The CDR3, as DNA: TGTGCCAGCAGCGTAGGGGACAGAACCTACGAGCAGTACTTC. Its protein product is CASSVGDRTYEQYF.